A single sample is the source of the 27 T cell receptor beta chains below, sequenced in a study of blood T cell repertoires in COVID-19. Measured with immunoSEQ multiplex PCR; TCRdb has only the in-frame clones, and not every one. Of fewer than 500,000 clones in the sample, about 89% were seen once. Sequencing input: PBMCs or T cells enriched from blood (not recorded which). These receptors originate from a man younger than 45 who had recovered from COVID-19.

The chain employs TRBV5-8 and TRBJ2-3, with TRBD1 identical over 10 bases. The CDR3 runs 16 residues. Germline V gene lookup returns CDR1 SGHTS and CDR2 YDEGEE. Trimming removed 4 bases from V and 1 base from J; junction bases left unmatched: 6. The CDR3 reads CASSLGQGVRTDTQYF. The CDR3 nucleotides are TGTGCCAGCAGCCTCGGACAGGGGGTGCGCACAGATACGCAGTATTTT.

CDR3 region: CASSKVGRPLHF. The CDR3 DNA is TGTGCCAGCAGCAAAGTTGGGAGACCCCTCCACTTT. V gene TRBV21-1 combines with J gene TRBJ1-6. TRBV21-1 is an annotated pseudogene. The CDR3 is 12 residues long.

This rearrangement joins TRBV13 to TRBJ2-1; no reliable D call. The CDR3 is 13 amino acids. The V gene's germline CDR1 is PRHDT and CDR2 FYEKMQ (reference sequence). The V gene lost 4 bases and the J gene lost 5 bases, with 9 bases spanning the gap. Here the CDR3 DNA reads TGTGCCAGCAGCTCCAGTTCCGACAATGAGCAGTTCTTC. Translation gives CASSSSSDNEQFF.

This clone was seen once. For the CDR3, the DNA is TGTGCCACCAGCAGCACCGGGGGACTCGCGGGGGATGAGCGAGGTTACGAGCAGTACTTC. This sequence encodes CATSSTGGLAGDERGYEQYF. This chain connects TRBV15 to TRBJ2-7, with 7 positions matching TRBD2. CDR1 and CDR2 (germline): LNHNV, YYDKDF (reference sequence). The CDR3 covers 20 residues. V gave up 3 bases and J gave up 4 bases; unmatched junction bases: 24.

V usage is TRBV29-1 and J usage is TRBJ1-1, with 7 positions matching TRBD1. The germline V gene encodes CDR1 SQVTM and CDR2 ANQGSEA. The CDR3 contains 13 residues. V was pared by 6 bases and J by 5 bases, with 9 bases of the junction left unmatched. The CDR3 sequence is CSVGGTVETEAFF. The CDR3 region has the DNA TGCAGCGTGGGTGGGACAGTCGAAACTGAAGCTTTCTTT.

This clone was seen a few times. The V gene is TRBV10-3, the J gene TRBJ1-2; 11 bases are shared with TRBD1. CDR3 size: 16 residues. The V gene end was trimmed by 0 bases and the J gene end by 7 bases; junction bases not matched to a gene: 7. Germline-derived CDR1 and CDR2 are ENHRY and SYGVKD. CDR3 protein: CAISESSRTGGSGYTF. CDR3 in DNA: TGTGCCATCAGTGAGTCCTCCCGGACAGGGGGCAGTGGCTACACCTTC.

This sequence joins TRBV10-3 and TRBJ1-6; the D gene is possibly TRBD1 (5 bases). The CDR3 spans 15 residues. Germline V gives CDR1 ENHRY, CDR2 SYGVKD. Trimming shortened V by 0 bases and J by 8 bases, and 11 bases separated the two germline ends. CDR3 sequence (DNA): TGTGCCATCAGTGAGTCCGCGCCAGGGCATTCACCCCTCCACTTT. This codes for CAISESAPGHSPLHF.

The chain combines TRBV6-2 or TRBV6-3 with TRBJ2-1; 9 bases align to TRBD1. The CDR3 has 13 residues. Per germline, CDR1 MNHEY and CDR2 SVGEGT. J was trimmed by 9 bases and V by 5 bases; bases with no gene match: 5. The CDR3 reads CASSTRTGVEQFF. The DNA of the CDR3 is TGTGCCAGCAGTACCCGGACAGGGGTTGAGCAGTTCTTC.

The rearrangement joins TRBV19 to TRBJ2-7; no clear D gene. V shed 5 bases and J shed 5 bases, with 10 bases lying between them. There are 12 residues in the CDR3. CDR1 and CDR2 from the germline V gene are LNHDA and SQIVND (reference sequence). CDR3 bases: TGTGCCAGTAGTCCGACTCGGGACGAGCAGTACTTC. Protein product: CASSPTRDEQYF. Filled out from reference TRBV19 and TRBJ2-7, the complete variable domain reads DGGITQSPKYLFRKEGQNVTLSCEQNLNHDAMYWYRQDPGQGLRLIYYSQIVNDFQKGDIAEGYSVSREKKESFPLTVTSAQKNPTAFYLCASSPTRDEQYFGPGTRLTVT.

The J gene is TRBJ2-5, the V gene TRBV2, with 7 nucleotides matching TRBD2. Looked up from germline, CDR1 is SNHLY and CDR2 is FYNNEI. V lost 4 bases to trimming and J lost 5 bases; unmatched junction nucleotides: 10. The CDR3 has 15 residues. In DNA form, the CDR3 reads TGTGCCAGCAGTGCCGTGGGAGGGCACGGGGAGACCCAGTACTTC. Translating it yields CASSAVGGHGETQYF.

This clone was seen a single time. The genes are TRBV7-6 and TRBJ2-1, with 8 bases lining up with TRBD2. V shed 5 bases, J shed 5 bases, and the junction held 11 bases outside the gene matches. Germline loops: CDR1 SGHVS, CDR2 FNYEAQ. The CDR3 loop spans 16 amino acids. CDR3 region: CASSAPGAGVHNEQFF. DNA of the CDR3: TGTGCCAGCAGCGCCCCTGGAGCGGGGGTTCACAATGAGCAGTTCTTC.

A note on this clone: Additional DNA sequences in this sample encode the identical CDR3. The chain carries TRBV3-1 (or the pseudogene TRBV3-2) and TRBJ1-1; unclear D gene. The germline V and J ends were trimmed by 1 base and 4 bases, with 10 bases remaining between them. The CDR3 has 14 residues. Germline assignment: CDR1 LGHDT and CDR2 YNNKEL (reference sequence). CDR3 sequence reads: CASSQGGVGTEAFF. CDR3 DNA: TGTGCCAGCAGCCAAGGAGGCGTGGGCACTGAAGCTTTCTTT.

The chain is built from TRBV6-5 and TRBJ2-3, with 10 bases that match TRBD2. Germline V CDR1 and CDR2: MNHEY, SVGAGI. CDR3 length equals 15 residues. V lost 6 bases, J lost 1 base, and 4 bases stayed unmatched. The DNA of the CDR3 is TGTGCCAGCAGGGTAGCGGGGGGAGGCACAGATACGCAGTATTTT. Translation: CASRVAGGGTDTQYF.

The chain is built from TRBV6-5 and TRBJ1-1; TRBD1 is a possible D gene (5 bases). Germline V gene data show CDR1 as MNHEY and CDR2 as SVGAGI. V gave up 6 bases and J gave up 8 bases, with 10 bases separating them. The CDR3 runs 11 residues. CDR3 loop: CASRTALEAFF. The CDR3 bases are TGTGCCAGCAGGACAGCCCTAGAAGCTTTCTTT.

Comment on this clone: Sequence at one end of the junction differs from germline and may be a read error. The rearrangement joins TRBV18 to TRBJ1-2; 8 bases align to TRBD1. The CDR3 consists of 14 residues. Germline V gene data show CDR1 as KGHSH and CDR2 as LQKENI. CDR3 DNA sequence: TGTGCCAGCTCCCCACAGGGGGAAATCCATGGCTACACCTTC. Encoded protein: CASSPQGEIHGYTF. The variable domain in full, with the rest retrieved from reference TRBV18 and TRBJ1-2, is NAGVMQNPRHLVRRRGQEARLRCSPMKGHSHVYWYRQLPEEGLKFMVYLQKENIIDESGMPKERFSAEFPKEGPSILRIQQVVRGDSAAYFCASSPQGEIHGYTFGSGTRLTVV.

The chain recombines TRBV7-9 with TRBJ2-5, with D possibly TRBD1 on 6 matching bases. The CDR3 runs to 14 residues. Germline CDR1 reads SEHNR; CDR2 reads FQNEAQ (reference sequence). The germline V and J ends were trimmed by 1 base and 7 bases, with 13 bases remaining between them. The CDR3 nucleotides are TGTGCCAGCAGCTTAGGGGACACCCGAACGACCCAGTACTTC. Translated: CASSLGDTRTTQYF.

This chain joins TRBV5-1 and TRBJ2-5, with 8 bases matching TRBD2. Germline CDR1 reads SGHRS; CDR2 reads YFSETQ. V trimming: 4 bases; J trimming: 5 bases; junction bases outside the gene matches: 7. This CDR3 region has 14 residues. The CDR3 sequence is CASSTGTSRETQYF. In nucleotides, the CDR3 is TGCGCCAGCAGCACCGGGACTAGTCGTGAGACCCAGTACTTC.

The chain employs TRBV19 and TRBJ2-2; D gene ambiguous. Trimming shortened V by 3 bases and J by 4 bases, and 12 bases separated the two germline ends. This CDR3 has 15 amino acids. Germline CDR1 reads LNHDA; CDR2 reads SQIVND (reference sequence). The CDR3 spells CASSISGRRTGELFF. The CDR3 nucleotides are TGTGCCAGTAGTATCTCCGGCAGGCGCACCGGGGAGCTGTTTTTT.

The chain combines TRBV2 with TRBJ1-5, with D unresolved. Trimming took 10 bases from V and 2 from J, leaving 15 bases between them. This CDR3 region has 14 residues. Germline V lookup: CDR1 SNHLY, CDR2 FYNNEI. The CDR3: CATRRTDGNQPQHF. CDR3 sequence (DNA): TGTGCCACTCGGCGCACAGATGGCAATCAGCCCCAGCATTTT.

CDR3 in DNA: TGTGCCATCAGTGGGTCCCCTCTCGAGCAGTACTTC. It codes for CAISGSPLEQYF. The chain has TRBV10-3 and TRBJ2-7, with D unresolved. CDR3 length: 12 residues. Germline CDR1 and CDR2: ENHRY and SYGVKD. Trimming left V 4 bases short and J 6 bases short, with 10 bases between.

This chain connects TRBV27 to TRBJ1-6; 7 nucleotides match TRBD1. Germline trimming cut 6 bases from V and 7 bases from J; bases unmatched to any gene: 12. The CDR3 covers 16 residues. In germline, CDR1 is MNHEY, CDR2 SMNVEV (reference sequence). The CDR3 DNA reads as TGTGCCAGCAGACTCACAGGGGTAGCGGGGAATTCACCCCTCCACTTT. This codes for CASRLTGVAGNSPLHF.

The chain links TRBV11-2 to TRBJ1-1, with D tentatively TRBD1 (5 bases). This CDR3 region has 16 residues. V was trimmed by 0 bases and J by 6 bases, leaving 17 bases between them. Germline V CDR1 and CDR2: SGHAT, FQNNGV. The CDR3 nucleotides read TGTGCCAGCAGCTTAGAACCCGTCGGGGGGTTAGCTGAAGCTTTCTTT. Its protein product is CASSLEPVGGLAEAFF.

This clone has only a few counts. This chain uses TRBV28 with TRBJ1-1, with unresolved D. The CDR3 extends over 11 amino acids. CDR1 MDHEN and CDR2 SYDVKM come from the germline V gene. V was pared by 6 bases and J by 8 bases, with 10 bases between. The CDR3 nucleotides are TGTGCCAGCAGCCCGAGAGGGGAAGCTTTCTTT. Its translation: CASSPRGEAFF. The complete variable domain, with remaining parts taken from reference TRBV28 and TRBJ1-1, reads DVKVTQSSRYLVKRTGEKVFLECVQDMDHENMFWYRQDPGLGLRLIYFSYDVKMKEKGDIPEGYSVSREKKERFSLILESASTNQTSMYLCASSPRGEAFFGQGTRLTVV.

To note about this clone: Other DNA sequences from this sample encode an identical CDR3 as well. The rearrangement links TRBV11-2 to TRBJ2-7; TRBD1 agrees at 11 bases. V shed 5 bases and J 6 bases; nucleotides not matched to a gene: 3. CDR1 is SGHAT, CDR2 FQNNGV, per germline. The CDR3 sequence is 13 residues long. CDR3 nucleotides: TGTGCCAGCAGCCCAGGGACAGGGGGCGAGCAGTACTTC. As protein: CASSPGTGGEQYF.

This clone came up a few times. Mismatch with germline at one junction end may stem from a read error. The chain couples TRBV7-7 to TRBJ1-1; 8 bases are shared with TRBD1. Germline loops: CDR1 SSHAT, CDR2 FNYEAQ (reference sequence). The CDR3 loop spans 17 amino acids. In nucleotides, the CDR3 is TGTGCTAGCAGCCAAACCTACGGGACAGGACTGAGGACTGAAGCTTTCTTT. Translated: CASSQTYGTGLRTEAFF.

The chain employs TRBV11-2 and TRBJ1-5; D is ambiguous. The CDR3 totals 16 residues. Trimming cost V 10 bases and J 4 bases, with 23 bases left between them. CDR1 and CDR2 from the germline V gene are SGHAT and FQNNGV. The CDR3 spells CATARAAGKFNQPQHF. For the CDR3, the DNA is TGTGCCACCGCAAGAGCAGCGGGGAAATTTAATCAGCCCCAGCATTTT.

CDR3 DNA: TGTGCCAGTCTGGGCCCCGATGGCGGACAGTACACCGGGGAGCTGTTTTTT. The encoded protein is CASLGPDGGQYTGELFF. This chain uses TRBV19 with TRBJ2-2, with D possibly matching TRBD1 (6 bases). V lost 8 bases, J lost 3 bases, and 22 bases lay in between. The germline V gene has CDR1 LNHDA and CDR2 SQIVND (reference sequence). The CDR3 consists of 17 residues.